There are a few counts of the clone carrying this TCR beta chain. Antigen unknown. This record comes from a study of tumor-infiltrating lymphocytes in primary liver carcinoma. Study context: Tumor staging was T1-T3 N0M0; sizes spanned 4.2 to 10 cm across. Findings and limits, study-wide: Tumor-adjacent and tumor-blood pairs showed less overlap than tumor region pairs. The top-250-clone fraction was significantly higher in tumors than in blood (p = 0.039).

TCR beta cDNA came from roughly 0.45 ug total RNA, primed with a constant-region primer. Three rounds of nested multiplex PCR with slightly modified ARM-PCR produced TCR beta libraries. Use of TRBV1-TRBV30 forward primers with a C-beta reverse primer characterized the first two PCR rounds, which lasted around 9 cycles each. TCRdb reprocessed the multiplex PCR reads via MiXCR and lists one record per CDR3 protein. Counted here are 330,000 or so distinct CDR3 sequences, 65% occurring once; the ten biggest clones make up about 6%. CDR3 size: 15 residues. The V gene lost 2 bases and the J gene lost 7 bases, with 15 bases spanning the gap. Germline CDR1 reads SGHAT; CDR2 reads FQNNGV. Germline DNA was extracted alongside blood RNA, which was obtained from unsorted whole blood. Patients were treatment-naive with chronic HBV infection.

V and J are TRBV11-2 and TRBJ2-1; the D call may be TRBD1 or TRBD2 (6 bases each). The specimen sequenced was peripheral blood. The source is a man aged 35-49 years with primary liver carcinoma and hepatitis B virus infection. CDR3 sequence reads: CASSLKGGFWNEQFF. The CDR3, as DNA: TGTGCCAGCAGCTTAAAGGGGGGATTCTGGAATGAGCAGTTCTTC.